Sequencing of this T cell receptor beta chain was carried out in a study of blood T cell repertoires in COVID-19. Study-level background: Samples taken during acute and convalescent COVID-19 were collected in the United States, Italy and Spain. T cells, B-cell-depleted T cells, or PBMCs supplied cDNA or gDNA.

In the study's own analysis: Cell counts per sample came from amplifying reference gene primers. Some clones are missing from TCRdb's copy, which holds only in-frame ones; the method was immunoSEQ multiplex PCR. D and trimming come from the DNA, and the V and J calls and clone size come from that table. The sample carries about 49,000 clones, 85% to 90% recorded once. CDR1 and CDR2 (germline): LNHDA, SQIVND (reference sequence). J was trimmed by 2 bases and V by 7 bases; bases with no gene match: 9. The CDR3 runs to 16 residues. Sequencing was carried out using peripheral blood. This receptor was taken from an elderly man with acute or convalescent COVID-19. J is TRBJ2-3 and V is TRBV19, with TRBD1 matching over 10 bases. Here the CDR3 DNA reads TGTGCCAGTACTCAACGGGACAGGGGCCCCACAGATACGCAGTATTTT. It is translated as CASTQRDRGPTDTQYF.